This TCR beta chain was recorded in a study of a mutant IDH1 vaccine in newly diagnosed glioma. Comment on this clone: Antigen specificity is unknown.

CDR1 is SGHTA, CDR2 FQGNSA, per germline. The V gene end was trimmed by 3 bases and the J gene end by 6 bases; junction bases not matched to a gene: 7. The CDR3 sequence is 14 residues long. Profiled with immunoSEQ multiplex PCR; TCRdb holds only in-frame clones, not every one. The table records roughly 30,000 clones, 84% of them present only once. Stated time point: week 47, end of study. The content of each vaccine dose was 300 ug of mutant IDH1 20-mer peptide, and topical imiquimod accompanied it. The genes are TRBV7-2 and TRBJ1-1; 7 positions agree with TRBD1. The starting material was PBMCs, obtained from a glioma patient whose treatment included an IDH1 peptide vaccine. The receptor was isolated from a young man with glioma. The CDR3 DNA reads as TGTGCCAGCAGCTTGACACAGGGGCTGGCTGAAGCTTTCTTT. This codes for CASSLTQGLAEAFF.